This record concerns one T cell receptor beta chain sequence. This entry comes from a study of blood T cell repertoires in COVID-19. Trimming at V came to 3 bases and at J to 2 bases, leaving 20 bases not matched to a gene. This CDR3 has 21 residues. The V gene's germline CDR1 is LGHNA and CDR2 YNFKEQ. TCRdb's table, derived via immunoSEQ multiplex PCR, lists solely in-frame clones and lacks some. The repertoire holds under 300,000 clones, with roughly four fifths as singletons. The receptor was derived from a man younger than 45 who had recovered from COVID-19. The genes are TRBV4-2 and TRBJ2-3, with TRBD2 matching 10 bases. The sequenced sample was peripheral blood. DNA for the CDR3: TGTGCCAGCAGCCAGATGCCGACCGGGACTAGCGTGACCGAGCTCACAGATACGCAGTATTTT. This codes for CASSQMPTGTSVTELTDTQYF.